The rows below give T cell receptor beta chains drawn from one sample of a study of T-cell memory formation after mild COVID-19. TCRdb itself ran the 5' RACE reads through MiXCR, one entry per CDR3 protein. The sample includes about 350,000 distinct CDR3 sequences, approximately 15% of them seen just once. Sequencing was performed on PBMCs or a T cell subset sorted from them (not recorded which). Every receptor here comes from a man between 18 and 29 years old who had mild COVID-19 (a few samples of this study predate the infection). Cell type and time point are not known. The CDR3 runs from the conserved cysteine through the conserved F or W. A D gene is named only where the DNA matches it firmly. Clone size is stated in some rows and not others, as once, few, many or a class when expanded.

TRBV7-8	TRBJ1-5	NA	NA	CASSLARGGPQPQHF	TGTGCCAGCAGCTTAGCGCGAGGGGGGCCTCAGCCCCAGCATTTT
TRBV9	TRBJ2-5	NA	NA	CASSVGGAAQETQYF	TGTGCCAGCAGCGTAGGCGGGGCTGCCCAAGAGACCCAGTACTTC
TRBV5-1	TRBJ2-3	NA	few	CASSPLAQGGTDTQYF	TGCGCCAGCAGCCCCTTAGCGCAGGGAGGCACAGATACGCAGTATTTT
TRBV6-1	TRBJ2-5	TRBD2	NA	CASSEALAGGRETQYF	TGTGCCAGCAGTGAAGCGCTCGCGGGGGGTCGCGAGACCCAGTACTTC
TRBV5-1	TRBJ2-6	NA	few	CASSPPHRSGANVLTF	TGCGCCAGCAGCCCTCCACACCGCTCTGGGGCCAACGTCCTGACTTTC
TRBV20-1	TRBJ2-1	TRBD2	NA	CSAPHLAGGYNEQFF	TGCAGTGCTCCTCACCTAGCGGGGGGCTACAATGAGCAGTTCTTC
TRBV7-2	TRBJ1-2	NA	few	CASSLFENRVRENGYTF	TGTGCCAGCAGCTTATTCGAAAACAGGGTTCGAGAAAATGGCTACACCTTC
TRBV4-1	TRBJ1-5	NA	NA	CASSRGQGAPQTQHF	TGCGCCAGCAGCCGAGGGCAGGGCGCGCCTCAGACCCAGCATTTT
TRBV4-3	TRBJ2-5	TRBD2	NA	CASSQDIETSGGIYQETQYF	TGCGCCAGCAGCCAAGATATAGAAACTAGCGGGGGGATCTACCAAGAGACCCAGTACTTC
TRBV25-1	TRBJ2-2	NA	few	CASSEWNGGNTGELFF	TGTGCCAGCAGTGAATGGAACGGGGGGAACACCGGGGAGCTGTTTTTT
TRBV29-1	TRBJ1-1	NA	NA	CSVQDGNTEAFF	TGCAGCGTCCAGGACGGGAACACTGAAGCTTTCTTT
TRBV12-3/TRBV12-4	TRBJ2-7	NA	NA	CASSFEGSSYEQYF	TGTGCCAGCAGTTTCGAGGGTTCCTCCTACGAGCAGTACTTC
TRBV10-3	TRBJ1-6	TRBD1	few	CAISAGQGASPLHF	TGTGCCATCAGTGCCGGGCAGGGGGCTTCACCCCTCCACTTT
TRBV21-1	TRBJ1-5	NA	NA	CASSTTLDRGRNQPQHF	TGTGCCAGCAGCACAACCCTGGACAGGGGAAGAAATCAGCCCCAGCATTTT
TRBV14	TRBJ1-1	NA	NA	CASSQVEGTEAFF	TGTGCCAGCAGCCAAGTGGAGGGCACTGAAGCTTTCTTT
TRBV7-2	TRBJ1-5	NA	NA	CASSWGLGGNQPQHF	TGTGCCAGCAGCTGGGGTTTAGGGGGCAATCAGCCCCAGCATTTT
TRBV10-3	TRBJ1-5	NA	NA	CAISVGPGGNQPQHF	TGTGCCATCAGTGTCGGGCCCGGTGGCAATCAGCCCCAGCATTTT
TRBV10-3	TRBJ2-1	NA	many	CAISESLGASYNEQFF	TGTGCCATCAGTGAGTCCCTGGGGGCCTCCTACAATGAGCAGTTCTTC
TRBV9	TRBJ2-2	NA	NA	CASSVGSQGGELFF	TGTGCCAGCAGCGTAGGATCCCAGGGCGGGGAGCTGTTTTTT
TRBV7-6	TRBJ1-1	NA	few	CASSLFSGDVGTEAFF	TGTGCCAGCAGCTTATTTTCCGGGGATGTAGGCACTGAAGCTTTCTTT
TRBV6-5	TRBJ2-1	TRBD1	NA	CASSSIAPGQGFYNEQFF	TGTGCCAGCAGTTCCATTGCTCCGGGACAGGGATTCTACAATGAGCAGTTCTTC
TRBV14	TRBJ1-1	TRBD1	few	CASSLYRGDRGPGTEAFF	TGTGCCAGCAGCCTTTACCGCGGGGACAGGGGACCTGGCACTGAAGCTTTCTTT
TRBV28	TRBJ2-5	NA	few	CASSFSGSLGTQYF	TGTGCCAGCAGTTTTTCGGGAAGTCTGGGGACCCAGTACTTC
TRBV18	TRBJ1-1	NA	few	CASSLLLDNTEAFF	TGTGCCAGCTCACTCCTTTTGGACAACACTGAAGCTTTCTTT
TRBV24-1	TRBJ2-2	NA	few	CATSDSTGRSTGELFF	TGTGCCACCAGTGATTCGACAGGGAGGAGCACCGGGGAGCTGTTTTTT
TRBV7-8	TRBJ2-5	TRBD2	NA	CASSLLASGEETQYF	TGTGCCAGCAGCTTATTGGCTAGCGGGGAAGAGACCCAGTACTTC
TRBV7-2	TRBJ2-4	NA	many	CASSLESQGGDIQYF	TGTGCCAGCAGCTTAGAGAGCCAGGGGGGAGACATTCAGTACTTC
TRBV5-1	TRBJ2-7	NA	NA	CASKPGISSYEQYF	TGCGCCAGCAAGCCGGGGATAAGCTCCTACGAGCAGTACTTC
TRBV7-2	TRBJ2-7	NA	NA	CASNPGTSYEQYF	TGTGCCAGCAACCCAGGGACATCCTACGAGCAGTACTTC
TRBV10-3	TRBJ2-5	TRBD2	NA	CAISEFSGGQETQYF	TGTGCCATCAGTGAGTTTAGCGGGGGACAAGAGACCCAGTACTTC
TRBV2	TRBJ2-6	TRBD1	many	CARQGGGANVLTF	TGTGCCAGACAGGGGGGCGGGGCCAACGTCCTGACTTTC
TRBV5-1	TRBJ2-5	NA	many	CASSLAGPLETQYF	TGCGCCAGCAGCTTGGCGGGTCCTTTGGAGACCCAGTACTTC
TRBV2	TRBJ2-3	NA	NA	CASSEGLGSTQIAQYF	TGTGCCAGCAGTGAAGGTCTTGGGTCCACCCAGATCGCGCAGTATTTT
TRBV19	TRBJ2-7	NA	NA	CASRRGAGSSYEQYF	TGTGCCAGTAGAAGGGGGGCAGGGAGCTCCTACGAGCAGTACTTC
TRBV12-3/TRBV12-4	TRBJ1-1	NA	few	CASSPLAGVEAFF	TGTGCCAGCAGCCCATTGGCAGGGGTTGAAGCTTTCTTT
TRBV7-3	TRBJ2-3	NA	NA	CASRIAADTQYF	TGTGCCAGCAGGATAGCAGCAGATACGCAGTATTTT
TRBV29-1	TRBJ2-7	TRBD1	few	CSVANLQGAHEQYF	TGCAGCGTTGCAAACCTACAGGGGGCCCACGAGCAGTACTTC
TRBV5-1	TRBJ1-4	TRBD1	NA	CASSLGRGNEKLFF	TGCGCCAGCAGCTTGGGCAGGGGGAATGAAAAACTGTTTTTT
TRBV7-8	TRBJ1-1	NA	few	CASSPNRAQAFF	TGTGCCAGCAGTCCTAACCGGGCCCAAGCTTTCTTT
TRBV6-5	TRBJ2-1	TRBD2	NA	CASSESGGAYNEQFF	TGTGCCAGCAGTGAGAGCGGGGGGGCGTACAATGAGCAGTTCTTC